This TCR beta chain derives from a study of T cell changes during pregnancy in multiple sclerosis. Germline V gives CDR1 SGHDN, CDR2 FVKESK. CDR3 length: 15 amino acids. V lost 0 bases to trimming and J lost 4 bases, with 12 bases between them. This table comes from immunoSEQ multiplex PCR, and its TCRdb copy is limited to in-frame clones, with some not included. The top ten clones hold about 0.34% of a sample with some 38,000 clones, roughly 91% of them seen once. The chain uses TRBV14 and TRBJ1-1; D may be TRBD1 (6 bases). This TCR came from a female donor in good health, enrolled as a control in a pregnancy study. The sequencing used CD4+ T cells from peripheral blood mononuclear cells, collected after pregnancy. In nucleotides, the CDR3 is TGTGCCAGCAGCCAAGAGCAGGGGATGATCACTGAAGCTTTCTTT. It encodes CASSQEQGMITEAFF.